This entry describes one TCR beta chain. Its specificity is unknown. These data are taken from a study of cytomegalovirus exposure and HLA in healthy donors. The overall study: Researchers previously reported finding fewer than 140 million unique TCR beta sequences from roughly 180 million T cells.

Study-level findings and limits: Both high specificity and high sensitivity reportedly marked the classifier's diagnosis of cytomegalovirus status. Productive status was seen about 87% or about 30% of the time for most TCR beta V segments in an earlier analysis.

In germline, CDR1 is MNHNS, CDR2 SASEGT. V shed 3 bases, J shed 6 bases, and the junction held 9 bases outside the gene matches. The CDR3 contains 15 residues. This PCR relied on a set of 60 Vbeta primers and 13 Jbeta primers. Libraries were prepared by immunoSEQ multiplex PCR; TCRdb keeps only in-frame clonotypes and omits some of them. In the table there are over 100,000 clones, roughly 79% of which are singletons. Sequences were obtained from PBMCs. The origin of this receptor is a woman younger than 45 in good health and CMV-seronegative. The chain uses TRBV6-1 and TRBJ1-2, with 8 bases matching TRBD1. This CDR3 is CASSDARGRGNGYTF. CDR3 DNA sequence: TGTGCCAGCAGTGACGCCAGGGGGCGCGGGAATGGCTACACCTTC.